This TCR beta chain was captured in a study of blood T cell repertoires in COVID-19. How the authors handled the data: Estimation of nucleated cell counts relied on the amplification of reference gene primers. Repertoires were generated with immunoSEQ multiplex PCR, while TCRdb's copy carries only in-frame clones and drops some. The DNA gave D and trimming, while V, J and clone size come from that table. The sample lists around 50,000 clones, approximately 87% seen once, with roughly 6.5% in the top ten. The CDR3 length is 12 residues. Trimming took off 5 bases at V and 5 bases at J, with 8 bases between the two ends.

Sequenced material: peripheral blood. V and J are TRBV12-3 or TRBV12-4 and TRBJ2-3; unclear D gene. This TCR came from a woman aged 60-75 years with COVID-19, enrolled during active disease. The CDR3 coding sequence is TGTGCCAGCAGTATCCCCCAAGATACGCAGTATTTT. This sequence encodes CASSIPQDTQYF.